This T cell receptor (beta chain) was recovered during a study of cytomegalovirus exposure and HLA in healthy donors. Study-wide findings and caveats: A later analysis showed TCR association rates differing by HLA locus, peaking at DRB1 and lowest at HLA-C.

The V gene's germline CDR1 is SGHNT and CDR2 YENEEA. This CDR3 region has 16 residues. With 2 bases removed from V and 2 bases from J, the gap between germline ends came to 10 bases. About this clone: Antigen specificity is unknown.

In the PCR, 60 Vbeta and 13 Jbeta primers were used. Study processing details: In a later analysis, of some 80 million unique beta chains, about 11 million appeared in at least two donors. Clones were read by immunoSEQ multiplex PCR, and TCRdb kept only the in-frame ones, dropping some. D and trimming come from the DNA, and the V and J calls and clone size come from that table. Across about 140,000 clones, the top ten clones capture under 2.5% of the sample. The clonotype was recovered from a woman under 30 in good health and CMV-seronegative. Sequenced input: PBMCs. The V and J genes are TRBV11-3 and TRBJ2-6; the D gene is possibly TRBD1 (5 bases). Here the CDR3 DNA reads TGTGCCAGCAGCTTAAGGGCAGGGACTGGGGCCAACGTCCTGACTTTC. Amino acid sequence: CASSLRAGTGANVLTF.